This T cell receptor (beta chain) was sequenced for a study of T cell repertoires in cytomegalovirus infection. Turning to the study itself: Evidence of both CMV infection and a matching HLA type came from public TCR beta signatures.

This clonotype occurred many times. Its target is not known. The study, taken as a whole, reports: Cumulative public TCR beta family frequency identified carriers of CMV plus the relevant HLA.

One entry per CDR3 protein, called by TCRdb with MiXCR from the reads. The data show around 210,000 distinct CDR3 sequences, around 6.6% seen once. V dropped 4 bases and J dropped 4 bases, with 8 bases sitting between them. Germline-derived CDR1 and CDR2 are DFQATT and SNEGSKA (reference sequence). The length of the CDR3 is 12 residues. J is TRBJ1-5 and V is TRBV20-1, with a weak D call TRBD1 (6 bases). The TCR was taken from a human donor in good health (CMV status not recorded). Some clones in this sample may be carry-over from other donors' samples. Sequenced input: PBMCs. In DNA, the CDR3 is TGCAGTGCTAAGGGGGTAAATCAGCCCCAGCATTTT. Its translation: CSAKGVNQPQHF.